This T cell receptor (beta chain) emerged from a study of shared clonotypes between healthy human individuals. On this clone: What it binds is not known.

CD45RO-negative, CCR7-positively selected cells formed the naive CD8 fraction, excluding terminally differentiated effector memory CD45RA+ cells. Points from the study as a whole: It was the non-shared clonotypes that had lower generation probabilities than clonotypes shared by all four donors. What naive subsets generally showed was a larger estimated richness than memory subsets showed.

Assay: immunoSEQ multiplex PCR; the TCRdb copy retains only in-frame clones and omits some. This table has approximately 2,000,000 clones, around 95% appearing once. The source material was naive CD8+ T cells from PBMCs. The receptor was isolated from a man between 18 and 35 years old in good health. Some clones in this sample may be carry-over from other donors' samples.

The CDR3 region is CASSLGISYEQYF. The CDR3 DNA reads as TGTGCCAGCAGCTTAGGAATCTCCTACGAGCAGTACTTC. The V call is TRBV11-2, the J call TRBJ2-7; D gene uncertain. Germline loops: CDR1 SGHAT, CDR2 FQNNGV. The ends were cut back, 1 base at V and 0 bases at J, with 4 bases in the middle. The length of the CDR3 is 13 residues.